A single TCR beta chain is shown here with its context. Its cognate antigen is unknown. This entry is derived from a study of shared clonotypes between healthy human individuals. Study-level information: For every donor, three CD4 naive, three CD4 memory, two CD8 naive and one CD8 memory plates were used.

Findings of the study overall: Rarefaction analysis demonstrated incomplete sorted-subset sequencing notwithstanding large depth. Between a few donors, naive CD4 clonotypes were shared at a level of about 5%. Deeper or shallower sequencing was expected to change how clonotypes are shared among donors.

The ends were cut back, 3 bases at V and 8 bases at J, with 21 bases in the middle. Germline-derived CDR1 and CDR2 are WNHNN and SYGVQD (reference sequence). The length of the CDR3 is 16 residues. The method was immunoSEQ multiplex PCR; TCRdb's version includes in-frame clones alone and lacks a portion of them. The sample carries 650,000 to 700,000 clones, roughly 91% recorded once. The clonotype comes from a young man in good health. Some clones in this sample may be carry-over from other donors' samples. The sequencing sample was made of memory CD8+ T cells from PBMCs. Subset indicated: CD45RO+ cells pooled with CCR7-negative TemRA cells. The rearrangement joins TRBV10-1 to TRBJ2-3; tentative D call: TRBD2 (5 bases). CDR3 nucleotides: TGCGCCAGCAGTGATGATAGGACTCTTGATTGGGGTACGCAGTATTTT. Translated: CASSDDRTLDWGTQYF.